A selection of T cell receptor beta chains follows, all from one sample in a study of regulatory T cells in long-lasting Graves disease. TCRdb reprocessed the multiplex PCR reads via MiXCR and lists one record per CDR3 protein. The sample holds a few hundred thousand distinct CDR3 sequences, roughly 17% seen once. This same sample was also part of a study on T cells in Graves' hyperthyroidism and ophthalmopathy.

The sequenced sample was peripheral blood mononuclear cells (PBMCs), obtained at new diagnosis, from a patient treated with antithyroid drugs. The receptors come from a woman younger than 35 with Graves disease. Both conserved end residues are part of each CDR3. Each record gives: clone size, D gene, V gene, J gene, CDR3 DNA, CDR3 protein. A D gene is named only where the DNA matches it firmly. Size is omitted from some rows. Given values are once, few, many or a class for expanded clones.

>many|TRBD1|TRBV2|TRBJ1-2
TGTGCCAGCAGTTTGTCCGGGACAGGGGGCGGCTATGGCTACACCTTC
CASSLSGTGGGYGYTF
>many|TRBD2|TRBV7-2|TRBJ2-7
TGTGCCAGCACTGGACTAGCATTCTACGAGCAGTACTTC
CASTGLAFYEQYF
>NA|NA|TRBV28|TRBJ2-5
TGTGCCAGCAGTTATTGGAGAAAACAAGAGACCCAGTACTTC
CASSYWRKQETQYF
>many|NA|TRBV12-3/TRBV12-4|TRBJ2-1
TGTGCCAGCAGTCGGGGACGGCCCGATCCCAGTTTCTTC
CASSRGRPDPSFF
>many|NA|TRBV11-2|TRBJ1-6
TGTGCCAGCAGTGACACAGGCCGTAGCTCCTATAATTCACCCCTCCACTTT
CASSDTGRSSYNSPLHF
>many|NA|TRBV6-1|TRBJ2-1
TGTGCCAGCACTAAAGGCCCGACGGACCCGGGGCAGTTCTTC
CASTKGPTDPGQFF
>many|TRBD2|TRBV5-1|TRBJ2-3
TGCGCCAGCACCTACTTTACGCCGACTAGCGGTAGCACAGATACGCAGTATTTT
CASTYFTPTSGSTDTQYF
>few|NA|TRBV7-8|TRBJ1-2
TGTGCCAGCAGCTTAGTGGGAGTTCAGGGAGTACGTGGCTACACCTTC
CASSLVGVQGVRGYTF
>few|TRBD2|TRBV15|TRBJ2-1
TGTGCCACCAGCAGAGACAGCGGGAGTTGGGATGAGCAGTTCTTC
CATSRDSGSWDEQFF
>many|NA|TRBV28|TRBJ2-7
TGTGCCAGCAGTTTACTTGGACCAACTTATTCGGACGAGCAGTACTTC
CASSLLGPTYSDEQYF
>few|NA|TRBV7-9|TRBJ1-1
TGTGCCAGCGCTTCCAGTCGTGGCACTGAAGCTTTCTTT
CASASSRGTEAFF
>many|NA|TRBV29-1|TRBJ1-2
TGCAGCGCCGTGGATGTGGTATATGGCTACACCTTC
CSAVDVVYGYTF
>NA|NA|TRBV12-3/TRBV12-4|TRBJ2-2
TGTGCCGGCAGTTTGAAGAACACCGGGGAGCTGTTTTTT
CAGSLKNTGELFF
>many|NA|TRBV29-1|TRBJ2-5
TGCAGCGTTGACCTCAGGCAGCGAGAGACCCAGTACTTC
CSVDLRQRETQYF
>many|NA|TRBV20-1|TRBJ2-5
TGCAGTGCTAGAGATGGGCAGGGGTGGTTGAAGACCCAGTACTTC
CSARDGQGWLKTQYF
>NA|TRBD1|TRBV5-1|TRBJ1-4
TGCGCCAGCAGCTTGGAGAGGGGGCCAGGGACTAATGAAAAACTGTTTTTT
CASSLERGPGTNEKLFF
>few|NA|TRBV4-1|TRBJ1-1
TGCGCCAGCAGCGAAAGTCCCGCCAGGGGTGATACTTTCTTT
CASSESPARGDTFF
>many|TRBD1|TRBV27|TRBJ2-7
TGTGCCAGCACCCTGAGACAGGGTAGGACCTACGAGCAGTACTTC
CASTLRQGRTYEQYF
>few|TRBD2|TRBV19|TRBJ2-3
TGTGCCAGTAGTGGACCAGCGGGGGGGCGCACAGATACGCAGTATTTT
CASSGPAGGRTDTQYF
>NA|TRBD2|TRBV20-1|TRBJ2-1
TGCAGTGCCGATTTGAGGGGAGGGCCCTACAATGAGCAGTTCTTC
CSADLRGGPYNEQFF
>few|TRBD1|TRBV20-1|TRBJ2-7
TGCAGTGCTAGAGCAGCAGGGGGTTCCCCTTACGAGCAGTACTTC
CSARAAGGSPYEQYF
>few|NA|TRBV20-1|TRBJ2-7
TGCAGTGCTAGAGATCTTGGGAGTAGTCAGAGCTACGAGCAGTACTTC
CSARDLGSSQSYEQYF
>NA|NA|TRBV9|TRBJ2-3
TGTGCCAGCAGCGTAGGTCCGGGACGGTTGAGCACAGATACGCAGTATTTT
CASSVGPGRLSTDTQYF
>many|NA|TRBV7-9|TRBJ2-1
TGTGCCAGCAGCTTGGACGTGTCAGGTTACAATGAGCAGTTCTTC
CASSLDVSGYNEQFF
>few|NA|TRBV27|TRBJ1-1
TGTGCCAGCAGTTTCAACAGGGTGAGGTGGAACACTGAAGCTTTCTTT
CASSFNRVRWNTEAFF
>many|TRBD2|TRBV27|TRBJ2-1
TGTGCCAGCAGTTTATACCCTAGCGGGGACAATGAGCAGTTCTTC
CASSLYPSGDNEQFF
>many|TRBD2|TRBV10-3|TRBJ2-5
TGTGCCATCGGGGCTAGCGGGGGGCAAGAGACCCAGTACTTC
CAIGASGGQETQYF
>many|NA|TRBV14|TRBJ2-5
TGTGCCAGCAGCTCCCTGGCTAGCCAAGAGACCCAGTACTTC
CASSSLASQETQYF
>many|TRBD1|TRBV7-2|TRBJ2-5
TGTGCCAGCAGCCCTGGTTGGACAGGGGTACAAGAGACCCAGTACTTC
CASSPGWTGVQETQYF